This T cell receptor beta chain was observed in a study of blood T cell repertoires in COVID-19. Study-wide background: The analysed material was cDNA or gDNA that came from T cells, B-cell-depleted T cells, or PBMCs.

The length of the CDR3 is 15 residues. With 2 bases clipped from V and 4 bases from J, the junction kept 5 bases outside the gene matches. Germline V gene lookup returns CDR1 KGHSH and CDR2 LQKENI. Original methodology: Nucleated cell number was recorded as an estimate derived from reference gene primer amplification. Clones were sequenced by immunoSEQ multiplex PCR, and TCRdb holds only the in-frame ones, with some missing. That table supplies the V and J calls and clone size; D and trimming were determined from the DNA. The sample shows 30,000 or so clones, approximately 86% of them seen only once.

The clonotype originates from a human donor in a cohort sampled during active COVID-19. The V gene is TRBV18, the J gene TRBJ2-3; 8 bases line up with TRBD2. Sequencing was performed on peripheral blood. The CDR3 DNA is TGTGCCAGCTCACCAGCCGGGGGGGCCCCAGATACGCAGTATTTT. Amino acids: CASSPAGGAPDTQYF.